This TCR beta chain derives from a study of memory CD4+ T cells and cytomegalovirus serostatus. V was pared by 3 bases and J by 6 bases, with 17 bases between. The length of the CDR3 is 15 residues. CDR1 and CDR2 from the germline V gene are SGHAT and FQNNGV. Sequencing used immunoSEQ multiplex PCR; TCRdb keeps in-frame clones, though not all of them. The sample yields tens of thousands of clones, approximately 77% seen once. The sort gate was single viable CD3+CD4+CD8-CD45RO+ cells for memory CD4+ T cells. This TCR derives from an adult in good health and CMV-seronegative. Some clones in this sample may be carry-over from other donors' samples. The chain recombines TRBV11-2 with TRBJ1-1, with D unclear. The material sequenced was memory CD4+ T cells from blood. The DNA of the CDR3 is TGTGCCAGCAGCTTTTCAGGAAACCTTAATTCTGAAGCTTTCTTT. This codes for CASSFSGNLNSEAFF.